A selection of T cell receptor beta chains follows, all from one sample in a study of vaccination and CD4 T cells after COVID-19. These TCRs' antigens remain unknown. TCRdb passed the PCR reads through MiXCR, listing each CDR3 protein once. The data show approximately 12,000 distinct CDR3 sequences, with approximately 79% seen just once and roughly 28% held by the top ten. The sequenced sample consisted of CD4+ T cells from blood, cultured in vitro. Every receptor here comes from a human donor who had recovered from COVID-19. Each CDR3 is given with its conserved first and last residue. The D gene is left open where the match is weak. Size is stated for part of the rows, as once, few or many counts, or as a class when the clone is expanded.

abundance,j_gene,v_gene,d_gene,CDR3aa,CDR3nt
.,TRBJ1-1,TRBV6-1,.,CASVGRQENTEAFF,TGTGCCAGCGTGGGCAGACAAGAGAACACTGAAGCTTTCTTT
.,TRBJ1-1,TRBV19,TRBD1,CASGTGGNTEAFF,TGTGCCAGTGGGACAGGGGGGAACACTGAAGCTTTCTTT
.,TRBJ1-2,TRBV20-1,TRBD1,CSARRRTGGGYGYTF,TGCAGTGCTAGACGACGGACAGGGGGCGGCTATGGCTACACCTTC
.,TRBJ2-5,TRBV7-2,.,CASSLIGSQRSETQYF,TGTGCCAGCAGCCTCATCGGGTCCCAGCGGTCAGAGACCCAGTACTTC
.,TRBJ1-2,TRBV28,.,CASYQAGGRGYGYTF,TGTGCCAGCTATCAGGCCGGGGGGAGAGGCTATGGCTACACCTTC
few,TRBJ1-2,TRBV6-5,.,CASSYSIGDKAGYTF,TGTGCCAGCAGTTACTCGATTGGGGACAAGGCTGGCTACACCTTC
.,TRBJ1-5,TRBV6-1,.,CASNLEGHQPQHF,TGTGCCAGCAATTTGGAGGGGCATCAGCCCCAGCATTTT
.,TRBJ1-2,TRBV7-9,.,CASSLVGAEGRAGHGYTF,TGTGCCAGCAGCTTAGTGGGCGCCGAGGGCAGGGCGGGACACGGCTACACCTTC
.,TRBJ1-5,TRBV28,TRBD1,CASSSFRKDRGFNQPQHF,TGTGCCAGCAGTTCCTTCAGGAAGGACAGGGGGTTCAATCAGCCCCAGCATTTT
.,TRBJ1-5,TRBV28,.,CASNWGRSNQPQHF,TGTGCCAGCAATTGGGGACGTAGCAATCAGCCCCAGCATTTT
.,TRBJ2-4,TRBV6-2/TRBV6-3,TRBD1,CASSFPRGKMRPLAKNIQYF,TGTGCCAGCAGTTTCCCCAGGGGGAAGATGCGCCCCTTAGCCAAAAACATTCAGTACTTC
.,TRBJ2-5,TRBV19,TRBD2,CASSGRGETQYF,TGTGCCAGTAGCGGGAGGGGAGAGACCCAGTACTTC
.,TRBJ1-1,TRBV20-1,.,CSATPGQPGAGAFF,TGCAGTGCTACCCCTGGACAGCCCGGGGCCGGAGCTTTCTTT
.,TRBJ1-1,TRBV20-1,.,CSAGGGRNGEAFF,TGCAGTGCAGGCGGGGGGAGAAATGGTGAAGCTTTCTTT
once,TRBJ1-1,TRBV7-2,.,CASSLVAINTLGDTEAFF,TGTGCCAGCAGCTTAGTAGCGATTAACACCCTAGGGGACACTGAAGCTTTCTTT
.,TRBJ2-2,TRBV7-2,.,CASTMFLGNTGELFF,TGTGCCAGCACTATGTTTCTAGGTAACACCGGGGAGCTGTTTTTT
once,TRBJ1-1,TRBV6-5,.,CASSYPSADEAFF,TGTGCCAGCAGTTACCCATCGGCCGACGAAGCTTTCTTT
.,TRBJ1-5,TRBV7-2,TRBD1,CASSGQGTQPQHF,TGTGCCAGCAGCGGACAGGGGACCCAGCCCCAGCATTTT
once,TRBJ1-6,TRBV19,TRBD1,CASSLRQTRDRVNSPLHF,TGTGCCAGTAGTCTACGCCAAACCCGGGACAGGGTTAATTCACCCCTCCACTTT
.,TRBJ2-2,TRBV28,TRBD1,CASGQGVRDTGELFF,TGTGCCAGCGGACAGGGCGTTCGGGACACCGGGGAGCTGTTTTTT
.,TRBJ2-5,TRBV20-1,TRBD2,CSARGSSGALGGETQYF,TGCAGTGCTAGAGGTTCTAGCGGGGCCCTAGGAGGGGAGACCCAGTACTTC
.,TRBJ2-1,TRBV6-1,TRBD2,CASTDTSGKVNEQFF,TGTGCCAGCACAGATACTAGCGGGAAGGTTAATGAGCAGTTCTTC
.,TRBJ1-2,TRBV4-1,TRBD1,CASSQGQGRDGYTF,TGCGCCAGCAGCCAAGGACAGGGGCGCGATGGCTACACCTTC
.,TRBJ2-1,TRBV20-1,TRBD2,CSASGASGRKGNEQFF,TGCAGTGCTAGTGGGGCTAGCGGGAGAAAAGGGAATGAGCAGTTCTTC
.,TRBJ1-1,TRBV15,.,CATSRETPTEWVTEAFF,TGTGCCACCAGCAGAGAGACCCCGACTGAGTGGGTCACTGAAGCTTTCTTT
.,TRBJ2-3,TRBV7-2,TRBD2,CASSEDSGRVTDTQYF,TGTGCCAGCAGCGAAGATAGCGGGAGGGTCACAGATACGCAGTATTTT
.,TRBJ2-5,TRBV2,.,CASAIVEPEGEETQYF,TGTGCCAGCGCGATAGTAGAGCCCGAGGGGGAAGAGACCCAGTACTTC
.,TRBJ2-6,TRBV20-1,.,CSASQAGANVLTF,TGCAGTGCTAGTCAAGCTGGGGCCAACGTCCTGACTTTC
.,TRBJ2-7,TRBV6-1,TRBD1,CASIRPGTGNEQYF,TGTGCCAGCATCCGACCCGGGACAGGTAACGAGCAGTACTTC
few,TRBJ1-2,TRBV19,TRBD1,CASSIRTGTNYGYTF,TGTGCCAGTAGTATTAGGACAGGGACTAACTATGGCTACACCTTC
.,TRBJ2-5,TRBV6-2/TRBV6-3,.,CASSYTGQGSQETQYF,TGTGCCAGCAGTTATACGGGCCAGGGGTCGCAGGAGACCCAGTACTTC